Below, 12 T cell receptor beta chains from the same sample are listed, as sequenced in a study of T cell changes during pregnancy in multiple sclerosis. TCRdb's table, derived via immunoSEQ multiplex PCR, lists solely in-frame clones and lacks some. This table holds 40,000 to 50,000 clones, about 85% found once. The specimen was CD4+ T cells from peripheral blood mononuclear cells, collected before pregnancy. The receptor set was obtained from a female donor with multiple sclerosis, enrolled in a pregnancy study.

This sequence joins TRBV30 and TRBJ2-1; tentatively, D is TRBD2 (6 bases). V was trimmed by 0 bases and J by 7 bases, leaving 16 bases between them. CDR1 is GTSNPN and CDR2 is SVGIG in the germline V gene (reference sequence). This CDR3 contains 15 residues. As DNA, the CDR3 is TGTGCCTGGAGTGTAGATAGCAGGAGGGGAAATGAGCAGTTCTTC. Protein product: CAWSVDSRRGNEQFF.

CDR3 in amino acids: CASSGSGQVQETQYF. The CDR3 region has the DNA TGTGCCAGCAGTGGATCGGGACAGGTCCAAGAGACCCAGTACTTC. The chain is built from TRBV28 and TRBJ2-5; 8 bases are shared with TRBD1. J gave up 1 base and V 5 bases, and 6 bases lay outside the gene matches. Germline loops: CDR1 MDHEN, CDR2 SYDVKM. The CDR3 runs 15 residues.

This clone was seen a few times. This chain uses TRBV7-2 with TRBJ1-2; no clear D. Deletions cut 4 bases from V and 8 bases from J, with 14 bases between. The CDR3 is made up of 13 amino acids. CDR1 SGHTA and CDR2 FQGNSA come from the germline V gene. CDR3 sequence: CASSSGRAQGYTF. DNA of the CDR3: TGTGCCAGCAGCTCGGGAAGGGCACAGGGCTACACCTTC.

The chain couples TRBV18 to TRBJ1-1; no firm D call. The CDR3 consists of 13 residues. The germline V and J ends were trimmed by 3 bases and 1 base, with 6 bases remaining between them. The germline V gene encodes CDR1 KGHSH and CDR2 LQKENI. CDR3 DNA: TGTGCCAGCTCACCTCCGTCGAACACTGAAGCTTTCTTT. Translated, it gives CASSPPSNTEAFF.

In its sample, this clone was seen a few times. The chain employs TRBV6-5 and TRBJ2-5; 9 bases fit TRBD2. V lost 4 bases, J lost 7 bases, and 7 bases stayed unmatched. The CDR3 loop spans 14 amino acids. CDR1 MNHEY and CDR2 SVGAGI come from the germline V gene. The chain's CDR3 is CASSSLAGMGTQYF. DNA of the CDR3: TGTGCCAGCAGTTCCCTAGCGGGGATGGGGACCCAGTACTTC.

The chain uses TRBV6-9 and TRBJ1-2, with 11 bases lining up with TRBD1. Germline V gene lookup returns CDR1 MNHGY and CDR2 SVAAGI. This CDR3 is built from 15 residues. V was clipped by 2 bases and J by 4 bases; unmatched bases: 3. CDR3 DNA: TGTGCCAGCAGTTATCGGGGACAGGGGGTCTATGGCTACACCTTC. It yields the protein CASSYRGQGVYGYTF.

This clone has only one observation. In DNA, the CDR3 is TGCAGCCATCTGGGGGCGGATACGCAGTATTTT. Amino acids: CSHLGADTQYF. The chain couples TRBV20-1 to TRBJ2-3, with a tentative D call TRBD1 (6 bases). The CDR3 extends over 11 amino acids. The germline CDR1 and CDR2 sequences are DFQATT and SNEGSKA (reference sequence).

The genes are TRBV6-6 and TRBJ1-2; the D is unclear. Germline loops: CDR1 MNHNY, CDR2 SVGAGI (reference sequence). Trimming took 7 bases from V and 2 from J, leaving 8 bases between them. The CDR3 is 12 amino acids. As DNA, the CDR3 is TGTGCCAGCAAAGAGGGAAACTATGGCTACACCTTC. Its protein product is CASKEGNYGYTF.

V usage is TRBV7-3 and J usage is TRBJ1-1, with no clear D. Per the germline V gene, CDR1 is SGHTA and CDR2 is FQGTGA. The CDR3 totals 13 residues. Trimming took 5 bases from V and 4 from J, leaving 11 bases between them. CDR3 sequence: CASSLTLATEAFF. CDR3 sequence (DNA): TGTGCCAGCAGCCTGACCTTAGCCACTGAAGCTTTCTTT.

The chain uses TRBV30 and TRBJ2-7, with D uncertain. Germline loops: CDR1 GTSNPN, CDR2 SVGIG (reference sequence). CDR3 length: 11 amino acids. V was trimmed by 1 base and J by 3 bases, leaving 4 bases between them. The CDR3 sequence is CAWSGSYEQYF. CDR3 nucleotides: TGTGCCTGGAGTGGCAGCTACGAGCAGTACTTC.

V is TRBV7-9 and J is TRBJ1-1; possibly TRBD1 for D (6 bases). Trimming removed 5 bases at V and 1 base at J, with 14 bases between. From germline, CDR1 is SEHNR and CDR2 FQNEAQ (reference sequence). The CDR3 length is 15 residues. For the CDR3, the DNA is TGTGCCAGCAGCCCGAGGGGGAAAGGGAACACTGAAGCTTTCTTT. Its translation is CASSPRGKGNTEAFF.

This chain uses TRBV27 with TRBJ1-5; D may be TRBD1 (5 bases). The ends were cut back, 5 bases at V and 7 bases at J, with 15 bases in the middle. CDR3 length equals 14 residues. The germline V gene encodes CDR1 MNHEY and CDR2 SMNVEV (reference sequence). CDR3: CASSLQGLGQPQHF. The CDR3 coding sequence is TGTGCCAGCAGTCTCCAGGGCCTCGGGCAGCCCCAGCATTTT.